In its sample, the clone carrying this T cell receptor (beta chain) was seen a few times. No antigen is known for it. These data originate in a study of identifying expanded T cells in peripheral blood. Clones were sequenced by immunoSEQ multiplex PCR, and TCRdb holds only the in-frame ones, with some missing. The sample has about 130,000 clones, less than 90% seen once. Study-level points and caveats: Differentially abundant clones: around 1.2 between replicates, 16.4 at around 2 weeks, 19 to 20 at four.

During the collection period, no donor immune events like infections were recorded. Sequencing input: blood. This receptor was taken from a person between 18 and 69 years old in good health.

The CDR3 spells CASRLGGGASTDTQYF. The CDR3 DNA follows: TGTGCAAGTCGCTTAGGTGGGGGAGCAAGCACAGATACGCAGTATTTT. The chain couples TRBV12-2 to TRBJ2-3. TRBV12-2 is noted as a pseudogene. The CDR3 contains 16 residues.